This T cell receptor (beta chain) was recovered during a study of response to subunit inactivated influenza vaccine. TCRdb independently ran MiXCR on the RT-PCR reads; one entry per CDR3 protein. The sample consists of 600,000 to 700,000 distinct CDR3 sequences, about 15% of them appearing once. The CDR3 covers 14 residues. Germline V lookup: CDR1 SGHTA, CDR2 FQGNSA. With 4 bases removed from V and 10 bases from J, the gap between germline ends came to 18 bases. This clonotype was counted a few times. This TCR was sampled from a man aged 45-60 years who received an inactivated influenza vaccine. The chain is built from TRBV7-2 and TRBJ2-3; no firm D call. Source: PBMCs from blood, taken less than 15 days before vaccination. In DNA, the CDR3 is TGTGCCAGCAGCTCCGGACGTCCTGCCATGGCGCAGTATTTT. It encodes CASSSGRPAMAQYF.